This TCR beta chain was documented in a study of cytomegalovirus exposure and HLA in healthy donors. Notes on the study in general: Reported results showed that the classifier diagnosed cytomegalovirus status with high specificity and sensitivity. Among the CMV-associated chains, three were confirmed in vitro as specific for CMV antigens. The investigators catalogued 164 TCR beta chains as cytomegalovirus-associated.

Trimming pared 7 bases from V and 2 bases from J, leaving 10 bases between. The CDR3 is 13 amino acids. CDR1 and CDR2 (germline): SGHKS, YYEKEE (reference sequence). As concerns this clone: Its cognate antigen is unknown.

Clones were read by immunoSEQ multiplex PCR, and TCRdb kept only the in-frame ones, dropping some. The sample contains about 95,000 clones, around 84% of which appear only once. This clonotype originated in a man between 18 and 29 years old in good health and CMV-seropositive. The chain employs TRBV5-5 and TRBJ2-1; possible D gene TRBD2, 6 bases. The specimen sequenced was PBMCs. DNA for the CDR3: TGTGCCAGCGGGACTTGGGCCTACAATGAGCAGTTCTTC. Its translation is CASGTWAYNEQFF.